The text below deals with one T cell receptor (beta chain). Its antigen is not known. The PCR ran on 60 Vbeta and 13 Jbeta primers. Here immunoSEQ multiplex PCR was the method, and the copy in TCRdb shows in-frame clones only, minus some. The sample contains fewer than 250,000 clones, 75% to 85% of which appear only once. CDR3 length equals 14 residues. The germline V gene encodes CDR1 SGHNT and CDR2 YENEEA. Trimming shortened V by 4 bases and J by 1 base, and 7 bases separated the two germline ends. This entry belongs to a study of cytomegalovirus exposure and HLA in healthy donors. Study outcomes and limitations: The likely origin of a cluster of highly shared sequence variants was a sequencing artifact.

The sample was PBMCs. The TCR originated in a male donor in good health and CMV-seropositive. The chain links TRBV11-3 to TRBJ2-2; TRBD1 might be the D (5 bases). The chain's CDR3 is CASSSQVNTGELFF. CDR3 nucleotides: TGTGCCAGCAGCTCACAGGTGAACACCGGGGAGCTGTTTTTT. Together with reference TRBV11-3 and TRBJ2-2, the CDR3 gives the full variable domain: EAGVVQSPRYKIIEKKQPVAFWCNPISGHNTLYWYLQNLGQGPELLIRYENEEAVDDSQLPKDRFSAERLKGVDSTLKIQPAELGDSAVYLCASSSQVNTGELFFGEGSRLTVL.